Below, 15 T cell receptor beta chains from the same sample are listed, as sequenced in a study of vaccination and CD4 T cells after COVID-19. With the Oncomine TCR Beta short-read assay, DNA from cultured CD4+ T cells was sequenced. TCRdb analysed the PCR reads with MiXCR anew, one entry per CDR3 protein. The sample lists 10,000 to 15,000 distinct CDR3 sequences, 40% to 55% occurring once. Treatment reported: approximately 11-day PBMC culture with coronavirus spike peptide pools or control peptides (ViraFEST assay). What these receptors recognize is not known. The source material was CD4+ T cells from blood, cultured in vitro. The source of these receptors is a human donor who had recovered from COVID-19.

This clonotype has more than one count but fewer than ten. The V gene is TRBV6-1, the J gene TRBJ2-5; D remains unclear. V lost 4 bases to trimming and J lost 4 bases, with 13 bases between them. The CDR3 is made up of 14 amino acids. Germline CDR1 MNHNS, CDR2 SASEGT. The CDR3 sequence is CASSGGVESETQYF. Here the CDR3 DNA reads TGTGCCAGCAGTGGCGGCGTTGAGTCAGAGACCCAGTACTTC.

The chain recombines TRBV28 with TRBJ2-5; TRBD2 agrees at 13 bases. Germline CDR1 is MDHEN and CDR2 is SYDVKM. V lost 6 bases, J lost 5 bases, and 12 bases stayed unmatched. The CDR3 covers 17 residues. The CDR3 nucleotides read TGTGCCAGCAGACCAGGGAGGACTAGCGGGAGCCGGGAGACCCAGTACTTC. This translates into CASRPGRTSGSRETQYF.

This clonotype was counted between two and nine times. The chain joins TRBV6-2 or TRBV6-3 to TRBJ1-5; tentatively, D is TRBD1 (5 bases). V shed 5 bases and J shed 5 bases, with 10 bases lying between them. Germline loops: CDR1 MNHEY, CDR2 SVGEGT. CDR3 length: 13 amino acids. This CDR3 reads CASSPGIYQPQHF. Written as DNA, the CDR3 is TGTGCCAGCAGTCCAGGGATTTATCAGCCCCAGCATTTT.

CDR3 region: CASSLWGRFTYNEQFF. CDR3 DNA sequence: TGTGCCAGCAGCTTATGGGGGCGGTTCACCTACAATGAGCAGTTCTTC. This chain uses TRBV7-9 with TRBJ2-1, with D perhaps matching TRBD1 (6 bases). Germline CDR1 is SEHNR and CDR2 is FQNEAQ (reference sequence). CDR3 length equals 16 residues. V was cut by 2 bases and J by 2 bases, with 13 bases left in between.

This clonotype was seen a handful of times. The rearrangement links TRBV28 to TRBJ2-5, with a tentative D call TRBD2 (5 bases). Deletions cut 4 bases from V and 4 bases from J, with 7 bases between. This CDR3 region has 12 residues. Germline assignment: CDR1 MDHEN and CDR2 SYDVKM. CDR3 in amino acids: CASSSSGETQYF. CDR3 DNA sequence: TGTGCCAGCAGTTCGAGCGGAGAGACCCAGTACTTC.

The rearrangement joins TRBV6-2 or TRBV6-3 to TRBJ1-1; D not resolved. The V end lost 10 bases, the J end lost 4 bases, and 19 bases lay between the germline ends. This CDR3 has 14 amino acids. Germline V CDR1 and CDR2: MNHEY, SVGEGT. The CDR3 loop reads CAIKIPGGSTEAFF. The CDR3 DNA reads TGTGCCATCAAGATACCCGGAGGGAGCACTGAAGCTTTCTTT.

The CDR3 DNA sequence: TGTGCCAGCAGTGCGCGACAGGGGGATGGCAATCAGCCCCAGCATTTT. Its protein is CASSARQGDGNQPQHF. V and J are TRBV2 and TRBJ1-5; 9 nucleotides match TRBD1. Trimming at V came to 4 bases and at J to 2 bases, leaving 6 bases not matched to a gene. Germline-derived CDR1 and CDR2 are SNHLY and FYNNEI. This CDR3 has 16 residues.

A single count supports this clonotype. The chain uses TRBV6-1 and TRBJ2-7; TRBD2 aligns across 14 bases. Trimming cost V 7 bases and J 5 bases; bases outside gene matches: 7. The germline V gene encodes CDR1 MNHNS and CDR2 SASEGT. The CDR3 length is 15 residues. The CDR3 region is CASTGTSGSGDEQYF. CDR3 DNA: TGTGCCAGCACCGGGACTAGCGGGAGTGGGGACGAGCAGTACTTC.

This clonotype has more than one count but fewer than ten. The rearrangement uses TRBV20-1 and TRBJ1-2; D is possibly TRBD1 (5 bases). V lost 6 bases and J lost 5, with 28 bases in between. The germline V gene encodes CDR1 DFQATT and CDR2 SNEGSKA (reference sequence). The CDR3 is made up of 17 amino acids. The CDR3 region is CSAASLGQGSLGYGYTF. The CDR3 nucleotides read TGCAGTGCCGCGTCCCTCGGGCAGGGAAGTCTGGGGTATGGCTACACCTTC.

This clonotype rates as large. The CDR3 DNA reads TGCAGTGCTAGAGAAACAGGGAATAATTCACCCCTCCACTTT. Residues: CSARETGNNSPLHF. V gene TRBV20-1 combines with J gene TRBJ1-6; weak D call: TRBD1 (6 bases). Between the trimmed V and J ends, which lost 0 bases and 5 bases, there was a span of 8 bases. From germline, CDR1 is DFQATT and CDR2 SNEGSKA (reference sequence). This CDR3 region has 14 residues.

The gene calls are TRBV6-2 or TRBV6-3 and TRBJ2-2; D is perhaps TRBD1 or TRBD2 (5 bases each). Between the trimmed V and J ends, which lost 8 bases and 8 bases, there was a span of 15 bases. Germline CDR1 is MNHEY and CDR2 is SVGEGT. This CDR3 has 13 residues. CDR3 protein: CASRGRKVGELFF. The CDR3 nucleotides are TGTGCCAGCCGGGGACGCAAAGTGGGGGAGCTGTTTTTT.

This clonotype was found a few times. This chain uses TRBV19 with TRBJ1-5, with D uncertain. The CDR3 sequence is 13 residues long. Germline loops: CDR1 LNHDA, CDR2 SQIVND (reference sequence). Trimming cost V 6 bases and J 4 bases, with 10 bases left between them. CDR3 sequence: CASSGRQNQPQHF. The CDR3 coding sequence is TGTGCCAGTAGCGGCCGGCAGAATCAGCCCCAGCATTTT.

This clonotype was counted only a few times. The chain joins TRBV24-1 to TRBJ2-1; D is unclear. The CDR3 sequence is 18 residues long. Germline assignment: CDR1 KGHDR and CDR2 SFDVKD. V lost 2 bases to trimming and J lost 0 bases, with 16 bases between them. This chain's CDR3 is CATSDSSGVKSSYNEQFF. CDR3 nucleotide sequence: TGTGCCACCAGTGATTCCTCTGGGGTCAAGAGCTCCTACAATGAGCAGTTCTTC.

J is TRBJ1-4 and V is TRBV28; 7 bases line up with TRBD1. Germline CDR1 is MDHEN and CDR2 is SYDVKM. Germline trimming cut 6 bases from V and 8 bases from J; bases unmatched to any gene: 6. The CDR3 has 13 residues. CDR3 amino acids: CASRRDSKEKLFF. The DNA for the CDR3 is TGTGCCAGCAGAAGGGACAGCAAAGAAAAACTGTTTTTT.

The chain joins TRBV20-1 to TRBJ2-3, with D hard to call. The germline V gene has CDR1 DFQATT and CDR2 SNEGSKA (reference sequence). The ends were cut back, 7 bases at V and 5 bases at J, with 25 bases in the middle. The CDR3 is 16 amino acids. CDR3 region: CSGESQFGSYRDTQYF. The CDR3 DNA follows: TGCAGTGGAGAATCCCAGTTTGGTTCATATCGAGATACGCAGTATTTT.